This TCR beta chain was sequenced for a study of T cells expressing NK-cell markers. The authors made TCR beta cDNA libraries by 5'RACE template switching. This switching added a universal primer site and UMIs. TCRdb re-called the 5' RACE reads; one entry per CDR3 protein, DNA not given. The table for this sample gives 350,000 to 500,000 distinct CDR3 sequences. The CDR3 loop spans 14 amino acids. The germline gives CDR1 MNHEY, CDR2 SVGEGT. This TCR came from a woman aged 18 to 75 in good health. Sequencing was carried out using blood T cells: a sorted CD56 or NKG2C T cell subset, CD4+ or CD8+ T cells, or bulk PBMC T cells (not recorded which). V gene TRBV6-2 or TRBV6-3 combines with J gene TRBJ2-1; checking the TCRdb D call of TRBD1 is not possible without DNA. CDR3 loop: CASSYWVRDNEQFF.